Described below is a single T cell receptor beta chain sequence and its context. No cognate antigen has been identified for it. One base away there is no much larger clone; base qualities are not given. TCRbeta CDR3 regions were amplified from genomic DNA by means of the immunoSEQ Assay, a bias-controlled multiplex PCR. As for the original processing: The number of nucleated cells in each sample was estimated from the amplification of reference gene primers within the assay. Sequence reads were collapsed and filtered to measure the absolute abundance of every unique TCRbeta CDR3 rearrangement. For each sample, productive Simpson clonality was calculated as the square root of Simpson's diversity index across productive rearrangements. TCRdb re-hosts the immuneACCESS table, in-frame sequences only. Its copies lack some clones; in the studies checked, an unresolved V gene accounts for under half of them, and the cause for the rest is not known. V and J calls plus clone size are reproduced from that table; the DNA served to infer D and trimming. The sample profile shows roughly 180,000 clones; 65% to 90% of them were found once. Around 8.3% of the sample rests with the top ten.

Trimming costs V 3 bases and J 3 bases, and their ends lie 9 bases apart. The germline V gene gives CDR1 as ENHRY and CDR2 as SYGVKD. The CDR3 measures 14 amino acids from cysteine to phenylalanine. Only the CDR3 portion is preserved as DNA: 42 bases, with reading frame beginning at the first base. This entry is derived from a study of blood T cell repertoires in COVID-19 (TCRdb year 2020). Describing the broader study: The collaborator samples originated in the United States, Italy and Spain and spanned the acute and convalescent phases of COVID-19. A de-identified subject ID, COVID-19 status, age in years and sex were almost always included in the sample metadata. Where HLA class I and class II types were available, the types were taken from metadata supplied by the sample provider, not from assay-based typing. The samples were drawn from the first 160 participants of the ongoing ImmuneRACE study and from roughly 1,300 subjects provided by 6 global collaborators. The repertoires were released in a freely available public database meant as a resource for research on the immune response to SARS-CoV-2. The material from the prospective study consisted of cDNA or gDNA derived from T cells, B-cell-depleted T cells, or PBMCs. Subjects who had been exposed to COVID-19, were actively infected with it, or had recovered from it provided the deeply sampled blood TCRbeta repertoires that made up the dataset.

General study outcomes and caveats: The quantity of clinical and demographic metadata differed by source and by participant and was supplied without curation.

Whole blood was collected in K2EDTA tubes by collaborating institutions according to the institutions' own protocols. For TCRbeta analysis, collaborators shipped samples as frozen whole blood, isolated PBMCs, or DNA extracted from either of those sample types. The chain is made from TRBV10-3 and TRBJ1-3; the D gene remains uncertain. This receptor was taken from a man between 60 and 75 years old with acute or convalescent COVID-19. The sequenced sample consisted of peripheral blood. The CDR3 loop reads CAISDVLIGNTIYF. The nucleotides are TGTGCCATCAGTGATGTCCTAATTGGAAACACCATATATTTT.